This T cell receptor (beta chain) was recorded in a study of T cells after yellow fever vaccination. For the study at large: Any fraction with a low cell number was prepared using SMART-Seq v4 Ultra Low Input.

The CDR3 runs to 16 residues. J gave up 0 bases and V 6 bases, and 11 bases lay outside the gene matches. From germline, CDR1 is DFQATT and CDR2 SNEGSKA (reference sequence). Findings and caveats of the study: Peaking faster, on day 5 versus 15, the secondary response was nonetheless weaker. Subsequent booster samples again held most clones from primary vaccination (96% CD4, approximately 85% CD8).

This clonotype was observed a few times. Its target is not known. A 5'RACE template-switching step, the method used to make TCR cDNA, added a universal primer site and UMIs. Each CDR3 protein gets one entry after TCRdb re-called the 5' RACE reads with MiXCR. This sample carries 350,000 to 450,000 distinct CDR3 sequences, 6% to 8% of them seen once, and the ten largest clones take about 15%. The chain has TRBV20-1 and TRBJ2-1, with TRBD2 identical over 7 bases. Sequenced here: PBMCs, sampled 5 days after the yellow fever booster vaccination. The origin of this receptor is a man younger than 40 who received the YFV17D yellow fever vaccine. The CDR3 protein is CSAYTTSPHSYNEQFF. The CDR3, as DNA: TGCAGTGCCTATACGACTAGCCCACACTCCTACAATGAGCAGTTCTTC.